The 25 T cell receptor beta chains below were found in one sample sequenced in a study of cytotoxic CD8 clonotypes in ibrutinib-treated CLL. The table came from immunoSEQ multiplex PCR; TCRdb's copy has only in-frame clones and leaves some out. This sample has about 140,000 clones; 70% to 90% occur once, and the top ten carry 7.5% to 8%. This specimen consisted of PBMCs, obtained after 36 months of ibrutinib treatment. These receptors came from a human donor with chronic lymphocytic leukemia.

V usage is TRBV2 and J usage is TRBJ2-1, with D uncertain. Germline CDR1 SNHLY, CDR2 FYNNEI. V lost 6 bases and J 3 bases, leaving 3 bases between the germline ends. This CDR3 spans 11 amino acids. CDR3 sequence (DNA): TGTGCCAGCAGGAGCTACAATGAGCAGTTCTTC. Protein sequence: CASRSYNEQFF. Full variable domain (rest looked up from reference TRBV2 and TRBJ2-1): EPEVTQTPSHQVTQMGQEVILRCVPISNHLYFYWYRQILGQKVEFLVSFYNNEISEKSEIFDDQFSVERPDGSNFTLKIRSTKLEDSAMYFCASRSYNEQFFGPGTRLTVL.

The chain carries TRBV27 and TRBJ2-6; D uncertain. V lost 6 bases, J lost 2 bases, and 5 bases lay in between. Germline V gene data show CDR1 as MNHEY and CDR2 as SMNVEV (reference sequence). The CDR3 length is 13 residues. The CDR3 DNA reads as TGTGCCAGCAGGTTAACTGGGGCCAACGTCCTGACTTTC. It translates to CASRLTGANVLTF.

The chain joins TRBV7-9 to TRBJ2-1; a weak D match, TRBD2 (5 bases). V was trimmed by 5 bases and J by 8 bases, leaving 13 bases between them. This CDR3 is 13 amino acids long. Germline V gene data show CDR1 as SEHNR and CDR2 as FQNEAQ (reference sequence). The CDR3 here is CASSPFMEDEQFF. The DNA of the CDR3 is TGTGCCAGCAGCCCCTTCATGGAGGATGAGCAGTTCTTC.

This clone was seen once. The rearrangement joins TRBV2 to TRBJ1-4; TRBD1 might be the D (6 bases). Germline CDR1 is SNHLY and CDR2 is FYNNEI. The V end lost 6 bases, the J end lost 8 bases, and 16 bases lay between the germline ends. The CDR3 spans 14 residues. For the CDR3, the DNA is TGTGCCAGCAGGATACAGGGAGGGGAAGAAAAACTGTTTTTT. Protein product: CASRIQGGEEKLFF.

This chain links TRBV5-4 with TRBJ2-6, with 9 bases that match TRBD1. Per the germline V gene, CDR1 is SGHNT and CDR2 is YYREEE (reference sequence). The CDR3 runs 18 residues. After removal of 4 bases from V and 1 base from J, the junction contained 9 bases not matched to a gene. The CDR3 sequence is CASSPPGTGYSGANVLTF. The CDR3 DNA reads as TGTGCCAGCAGCCCCCCCGGGACAGGGTATTCTGGGGCCAACGTCCTGACTTTC.

The chain combines TRBV13 with TRBJ2-2, with D unresolved. The CDR3 has 13 residues. Trimming removed 1 base at V and 7 bases at J, with 7 bases between. The V gene's germline CDR1 is PRHDT and CDR2 FYEKMQ (reference sequence). CDR3 residues: CASSLAEHGELFF. The CDR3 region has the DNA TGTGCCAGCAGCTTAGCAGAGCACGGGGAGCTGTTTTTT.

V gene TRBV5-1 combines with J gene TRBJ1-1; 8 bases are shared with TRBD1. The trim removed 0 bases at V and 5 bases at J, leaving 6 bases unmatched. This CDR3 is built from 15 residues. The germline CDR1 and CDR2 sequences are SGHRS and YFSETQ. CDR3 loop: CASSLVTGEVTEAFF. The CDR3 coding sequence is TGCGCCAGCAGCTTGGTGACAGGGGAGGTGACTGAAGCTTTCTTT.

Here the CDR3 reads CASSEGRGVTEAFF. The DNA for the CDR3 is TGTGCCAGCAGTGAAGGTCGGGGGGTCACTGAAGCTTTCTTT. The chain is built from TRBV2 and TRBJ1-1, with D maybe TRBD1 (5 bases). The germline V gene encodes CDR1 SNHLY and CDR2 FYNNEI. The CDR3 runs 14 residues. Trimming removed 1 base at V and 4 bases at J, with 10 bases between.

CDR3 amino acids: CASSERGGYTF. The CDR3 region has the DNA TGTGCCAGCAGTGAAAGGGGTGGCTACACCTTC. The rearrangement uses TRBV6-5 and TRBJ1-2; D possibly corresponds to TRBD1 (5 bases). There are 11 residues in the CDR3. The V and J ends lost 5 bases and 7 bases respectively, with 8 bases between them. Germline CDR1 is MNHEY and CDR2 is SVGAGI.

This rearrangement joins TRBV29-1 to TRBJ2-6; TRBD1 aligns across 7 bases. The CDR3 spans 17 residues. Trimming cost V 5 bases and J 0 bases; bases outside gene matches: 10. CDR1 is SQVTM, CDR2 ANQGSEA, per germline. Here the CDR3 DNA reads TGCAGCGTTAGAGGGGGCCCTATTTCCTCTGGGGCCAACGTCCTGACTTTC. Protein product: CSVRGGPISSGANVLTF.

The genes are TRBV6-5 and TRBJ1-1; D is unclear. V was trimmed by 0 bases and J by 3 bases, leaving 8 bases between them. Germline CDR1 reads MNHEY; CDR2 reads SVGAGI. The CDR3 runs 14 residues. In nucleotides, the CDR3 is TGTGCCAGCAGTTACTCGATGGTCCACACTGAAGCTTTCTTT. Its protein product is CASSYSMVHTEAFF.

This clone came up a few times. The chain is built from TRBV11-2 and TRBJ2-7; 9 nucleotides line up with TRBD1. The CDR3 runs 13 residues. V shed 4 bases and J 3 bases; nucleotides not matched to a gene: 1. Germline V CDR1 and CDR2: SGHAT, FQNNGV. The CDR3 loop is CASSSGQGYEQYF. The CDR3 DNA sequence: TGTGCCAGCAGCTCGGGACAGGGCTACGAGCAGTACTTC.

The chain links TRBV7-9 to TRBJ2-2; D call uncertain. V lost 3 bases to trimming and J lost 4 bases, with 3 bases between them. This CDR3 has 12 amino acids. Germline CDR1 SEHNR, CDR2 FQNEAQ (reference sequence). The CDR3 region has the DNA TGTGCCAGCAGCTTGGGCACCGGGGAGCTGTTTTTT. Its protein is CASSLGTGELFF.

The chain couples TRBV6-5 to TRBJ2-1, with 9 bases fitting TRBD2. With V trimmed by 0 bases and J by 5 bases, 2 bases remained unmatched. The CDR3 contains 15 residues. Germline V gene lookup returns CDR1 MNHEY and CDR2 SVGAGI. The CDR3: CASSYSPSGNNEQFF. CDR3 DNA: TGTGCCAGCAGTTACTCTCCTAGCGGGAACAATGAGCAGTTCTTC.

This clone has more than one count but fewer than ten. This chain links TRBV6-1 with TRBJ1-1; the D gene is possibly TRBD1 (6 bases). The germline CDR1 and CDR2 sequences are MNHNS and SASEGT. CDR3 length: 12 amino acids. The V end lost 6 bases, the J end lost 8 bases, and 13 bases lay between the germline ends. The CDR3 sequence: CASSVLGTEAFF. CDR3 nucleotides: TGTGCCAGCAGCGTCCTTGGGACAGAAGCTTTCTTT.

The genes are TRBV29-1 and TRBJ2-4, with a possible D match to TRBD1 (5 bases). CDR3 length: 13 amino acids. Between the trimmed V and J ends, which lost 2 bases and 3 bases, there was a span of 8 bases. The germline V gene encodes CDR1 SQVTM and CDR2 ANQGSEA. The CDR3 sequence is CSVETGVKNIQYF. The CDR3 DNA follows: TGCAGCGTTGAAACAGGAGTCAAAAACATTCAGTACTTC.

The J gene is TRBJ1-2, the V gene TRBV27; D possibly corresponds to TRBD1 (6 bases). The germline V gene has CDR1 MNHEY and CDR2 SMNVEV (reference sequence). V was clipped by 6 bases and J by 2 bases, with 16 bases between them. The CDR3 loop spans 15 amino acids. CDR3 DNA sequence: TGTGCCAGCAGCCGAGGAAGGGGGGTGAACTATGGCTACACCTTC. Protein product: CASSRGRGVNYGYTF.

The chain employs TRBV27 and TRBJ1-1; D gene ambiguous. The V end was cut by 3 bases, the J end by 4 bases, with 12 bases between. The germline V gene has CDR1 MNHEY and CDR2 SMNVEV (reference sequence). There are 14 residues in the CDR3. The CDR3 sequence is CASSLGTMFTEAFF. CDR3 DNA: TGTGCCAGCAGTTTGGGAACGATGTTCACTGAAGCTTTCTTT.

The chain recombines TRBV28 with TRBJ2-5; a possible D gene is TRBD1 (6 bases). The V and J ends lost 5 bases and 5 bases respectively, with 15 bases between them. Looked up from germline, CDR1 is MDHEN and CDR2 is SYDVKM. CDR3 size: 14 residues. The CDR3 is CASSQGLGIETQYF. The CDR3 DNA sequence: TGTGCCAGCAGTCAGGGGTTAGGAATCGAGACCCAGTACTTC.

V is TRBV6-6 and J is TRBJ1-6, with D perhaps matching TRBD1 (6 bases). The length of the CDR3 is 15 residues. The V gene's germline CDR1 is MNHNY and CDR2 SVGAGI (reference sequence). V lost 6 bases and J lost 6, with 15 bases in between. CDR3 nucleotides: TGTGCCAGCAGGGAGTACAGGGAGGGTAATTCACCCCTCCACTTT. It encodes CASREYREGNSPLHF.

The chain joins TRBV7-9 to TRBJ2-3; 11 bases map to TRBD2. V dropped 3 bases and J dropped 6; count of bases not matched to a gene: 8. The V gene's germline CDR1 is SEHNR and CDR2 FQNEAQ (reference sequence). This CDR3 has 16 residues. In DNA, the CDR3 is TGTGCCAGCAGCTTCGGACTAGCGGGTGAGCCCGATACGCAGTATTTT. As protein: CASSFGLAGEPDTQYF.

The chain uses TRBV6-5 and TRBJ2-3; 9 bases are a match to TRBD1. After removal of 4 bases from V and 4 bases from J, the junction contained 9 bases not matched to a gene. The CDR3 has 16 amino acids. CDR1 and CDR2 (germline): MNHEY, SVGAGI. The CDR3 DNA follows: TGTGCCAGCAGTTCGACCGGGACAGGGTCCCCAGATACGCAGTATTTT. Protein sequence: CASSSTGTGSPDTQYF.

The V call is TRBV30, the J call TRBJ2-3; 7 positions match TRBD2. J was trimmed by 4 bases and V by 7 bases; bases with no gene match: 14. The CDR3 is made up of 15 amino acids. Per the germline V gene, CDR1 is GTSNPN and CDR2 is SVGIG (reference sequence). This CDR3 is CAFLGLAAYPDTQYF. CDR3 coding DNA: TGTGCCTTCCTAGGTCTAGCGGCATACCCAGATACGCAGTATTTT.

V gene TRBV6-5 combines with J gene TRBJ2-7, with unresolved D. Germline loops: CDR1 MNHEY, CDR2 SVGAGI. Trimming removed 5 bases at V and 2 bases at J, with 7 bases between. The CDR3 extends over 12 amino acids. The CDR3 coding sequence is TGTGCCAGCAGTCTACTGACCTACGAGCAGTACTTC. It yields the protein CASSLLTYEQYF.

This clone has just one count. CDR3 sequence (DNA): TGTGCCAGCTCACTCGGCCAAGAGAATGAGCAGTTCTTC. Amino acids: CASSLGQENEQFF. This sequence joins TRBV18 and TRBJ2-1; D not resolved. The germline CDR1 and CDR2 sequences are KGHSH and LQKENI. V was shortened by 4 bases and J by 7 bases, with 11 bases between the two germline ends. The CDR3 length is 13 residues.